Listed below are T cell receptor beta chains from one sample, sequenced in a study of breast tumors, draining lymph nodes, adjacent tissues. TCRdb independently ran MiXCR on the multiplex PCR reads; one entry per CDR3 protein. This table has approximately 250,000 distinct CDR3 sequences, 30% to 35% appearing once. The specimen sequenced was axillary lymph node tissue. The receptors derive from a female donor with breast cancer. Some clones in this sample may be carry-over from other donors' samples. The CDR3 runs from the conserved cysteine through the conserved F or W. A D gene is named only where the DNA matches it firmly. Only part of the rows carry a size: once, few, many, or a class if the clone is expanded.

TRBJ2-1 | few | TRBV12-3/TRBV12-4 | . | CASSFGFAVYNEQFF | TGTGCCAGCAGTTTCGGGTTCGCAGTCTACAATGAGCAGTTCTTC
TRBJ1-4 | . | TRBV5-1 | . | CASSLFPGGTNEKLFF | TGCGCCAGCAGCTTGTTCCCCGGGGGAACTAATGAAAAACTGTTTTTT
TRBJ2-2 | many | TRBV10-3 | TRBD2 | CAISGLAGPGAGELFF | TGTGCCATCAGTGGGCTAGCGGGTCCTGGGGCCGGGGAGCTGTTTTTT
TRBJ1-2 | many | TRBV20-1 | . | CSASGTGANYGYTF | TGCAGTGCTAGTGGGACTGGAGCTAACTATGGCTACACCTTC
TRBJ2-3 | . | TRBV3-1 | TRBD2 | CASSQSPGLADIADTQYF | TGTGCCAGCAGCCAATCCCCGGGACTAGCGGATATTGCAGATACGCAGTATTTT
TRBJ1-6 | . | TRBV5-1 | TRBD1 | CASSQGTGSSYNSPLHF | TGCGCCAGCAGCCAGGGGACAGGGAGCTCCTATAATTCACCCCTCCACTTT
TRBJ2-7 | many | TRBV6-5 | . | CASSSLRSGGGEQYF | TGTGCCAGCAGTTCCCTGAGAAGTGGAGGGGGCGAGCAGTACTTC
TRBJ2-1 | . | TRBV12-3/TRBV12-4 | . | CASSPPGRTGYNEQFF | TGTGCCAGCTCACCACCTGGTAGGACGGGATACAATGAGCAGTTCTTC
TRBJ2-1 | . | TRBV10-3 | . | CAISDRDGDGHEQFF | TGTGCCATCAGTGACCGGGACGGGGATGGGCATGAGCAGTTCTTC
TRBJ1-4 | many | TRBV28 | . | CASRTANEKLFF | TGTGCCAGTAGGACGGCGAATGAAAAACTGTTTTTT
TRBJ2-2 | many | TRBV7-3 | TRBD1 | CASSLSQGAFGELFF | TGTGCCAGCAGCTTATCCCAGGGGGCGTTCGGGGAGCTGTTTTTT
TRBJ2-5 | once | TRBV19 | TRBD2 | CASSSTSGTQETQYF | TGTGCCAGTAGTTCGACTAGCGGGACCCAAGAGACCCAGTACTTC
TRBJ1-5 | many | TRBV18 | . | CASSKQDQPQHF | TGTGCCAGCTCAAAACAGGATCAGCCCCAGCATTTT
TRBJ1-3 | . | TRBV24-1 | . | CATSDPHTIYF | TGTGCCACCAGTGACCCCCACACCATATATTTT
TRBJ2-2 | many | TRBV12-3/TRBV12-4 | TRBD1 | CASSFAGTGLAGELFF | TGTGCCAGCAGTTTCGCGGGGACAGGGTTAGCCGGGGAGCTGTTTTTT
TRBJ2-3 | many | TRBV6-6 | TRBD2 | CASRDEAGASTDTQYF | TGTGCCAGCAGGGATGAAGCGGGGGCTAGCACAGATACGCAGTATTTT
TRBJ2-1 | . | TRBV25-1 | . | CASSARGSLLYNEQFF | TGTGCCAGCAGTGCGAGGGGCAGCCTCCTTTACAATGAGCAGTTCTTC
TRBJ2-7 | many | TRBV11-2 | TRBD1 | CASSVQGALNSYEQYF | TGTGCCAGCAGCGTACAGGGGGCCTTAAACTCCTACGAGCAGTACTTC
TRBJ1-2 | once | TRBV20-1 | . | CSAPGGGGGYTF | TGCAGTGCCCCCGGCGGGGGGGGTGGCTACACCTTC
TRBJ1-2 | . | TRBV29-1 | TRBD1 | CSGRTGEGGYTF | TGCAGCGGCAGAACAGGGGAAGGCGGCTACACCTTC
TRBJ1-6 | many | TRBV20-1 | TRBD1 | CSARERTGNSPLHF | TGCAGTGCTAGAGAGCGGACAGGGAATTCACCCCTCCACTTT
TRBJ1-6 | many | TRBV5-8 | . | CASSLKENSPLHF | TGTGCCAGCAGCTTGAAGGAAAATTCACCCCTCCACTTT
TRBJ2-1 | . | TRBV20-1 | TRBD2 | CSARDLTSGRSYNEQFF | TGCAGTGCTAGAGACTTGACTAGCGGGAGGTCCTACAATGAGCAGTTCTTC
TRBJ2-4 | few | TRBV20-1 | . | CSAETLNIQSF | TGCAGTGCCGAGACGCTAAACATTCAGTCCTTC
TRBJ2-5 | many | TRBV6-5 | TRBD1 | CAKTLGQGAIFPETQYF | TGTGCCAAAACCCTGGGACAGGGGGCTATTTTCCCGGAGACCCAGTACTTC
TRBJ2-5 | many | TRBV5-6 | TRBD2 | CASSLRGLKETQYF | TGTGCCAGCAGTCTCCGGGGACTAAAGGAGACCCAGTACTTC
TRBJ2-7 | . | TRBV29-1 | . | CSAGVRVGEQYF | TGCAGCGCTGGTGTCAGGGTGGGCGAGCAGTACTTC